This T cell receptor (beta chain) was found in a study of beta chain features in type 1 diabetes. General study findings and limits: Significant though moderate, a shortening of TCRB CDR3s appeared in all four CD4+ subsets of Type 1 diabetes patients. Sequencing from cDNA could over-represent high-TCR-expressing cells.

Remarks on this clone: Its specificity is not known.

This CDR3 has 14 amino acids. Trimming took off 7 bases at V and 0 bases at J, with 11 bases between the two ends. Germline V gene data show CDR1 as LNHDA and CDR2 as SQIVND (reference sequence). Of the isolated RNA, all was reverse transcribed, and so the sequenced material was expressed TCRB transcripts. Data came from immunoSEQ multiplex PCR; TCRdb stores just in-frame clones and leaves some out. The sample contains about 120,000 clones, 17% of which appear only once. This sequence originates from a man aged 18-30 years with type 1 diabetes. The genes are TRBV19 and TRBJ2-3; D unclear. Sequenced: central memory CD4+ T cells from blood. Here the CDR3 DNA reads TGTGCCAGTACCCCTACACCGAGCACAGATACGCAGTATTTT. This encodes CASTPTPSTDTQYF.